One and the same sample provided the 20 T cell receptor beta chains below, sequenced in a study of regulatory T cells in long-lasting Graves disease. Library construction for TCR beta used iRepertoire HTBI primers and Arm-PCR of CDR3 regions. Each CDR3 protein gets one entry after TCRdb re-called the multiplex PCR reads with MiXCR. The sample yields some 500,000 distinct CDR3 sequences, 15% to 20% seen once. Regarding time point: newly diagnosed GD, antithyroid drugs for less than 3 months. RNA isolated from PBMCs was used to make the TCR library. This sample also belongs to another study, concerning T cells in Graves' hyperthyroidism and ophthalmopathy.

The sequences come from peripheral blood mononuclear cells (PBMCs), collected at new diagnosis, from a patient treated with antithyroid drugs. Every receptor here comes from a woman between 40 and 65 years old with Graves disease.

This clonotype appeared a few times. The V gene is TRBV5-1, the J gene TRBJ2-1; 10 positions agree with TRBD2. With 0 bases clipped from V and 10 bases from J, the junction kept 7 bases outside the gene matches. The CDR3 has 15 residues. The germline gives CDR1 SGHRS, CDR2 YFSETQ. The CDR3 DNA reads as TGCGCCAGCAGCTTGGTAGGAGCGGGGGGGCTAGAGCAGTTCTTC. Amino acid sequence: CASSLVGAGGLEQFF.

This clonotype has at least ten counts. The CDR3 DNA reads TGCGCCACTCGGGACGGCGGGGGGAACACTGAAGCTTTCTTT. It specifies CATRDGGGNTEAFF. The chain links TRBV5-1 to TRBJ1-1, with D maybe TRBD1 (5 bases). The CDR3 consists of 14 residues. Germline assignment: CDR1 SGHRS and CDR2 YFSETQ. Trimming left V 9 bases short and J 1 base short, with 16 bases between.

The sample holds many counts of this clonotype. J is TRBJ2-7 and V is TRBV20-1; 10 nucleotides agree with TRBD2. CDR1 and CDR2 from the germline V gene are DFQATT and SNEGSKA (reference sequence). The CDR3 extends over 17 amino acids. The junction had 12 bases not matched to a gene; V was cut back by 1 base and J by 3 bases. The CDR3 coding sequence is TGCAGTGCTAGAGCGGGCCTCGGGCTAGCGGGGGTCTACGAGCAGTACTTC. Amino acids: CSARAGLGLAGVYEQYF.

The sample holds many counts of this clonotype. The V call is TRBV5-1, the J call TRBJ2-7; D is unresolved. The germline V gene encodes CDR1 SGHRS and CDR2 YFSETQ. This CDR3 contains 12 residues. Trimming stripped 3 bases from V and 2 bases from J, with 6 bases between. The CDR3 DNA sequence: TGCGCCAGCAGCTCCGAGCCCTACGAGCAGTACTTC. This translates into CASSSEPYEQYF.

There are many counts of this clonotype. This chain joins TRBV19 and TRBJ1-1, with D uncertain. This CDR3 spans 14 amino acids. Germline loops: CDR1 LNHDA, CDR2 SQIVND (reference sequence). Trimming took off 3 bases at V and 2 bases at J, with 10 bases between the two ends. The CDR3 here is CASSIRADNTEAFF. CDR3 sequence (DNA): TGTGCCAGTAGTATTAGGGCGGACAACACTGAAGCTTTCTTT. Drawing the rest from reference TRBV19 and TRBJ1-1, the complete variable domain is DGGITQSPKYLFRKEGQNVTLSCEQNLNHDAMYWYRQDPGQGLRLIYYSQIVNDFQKGDIAEGYSVSREKKESFPLTVTSAQKNPTAFYLCASSIRADNTEAFFGQGTRLTVV.

This clonotype was observed a few times. V gene TRBV13 combines with J gene TRBJ2-1, with D uncertain. Germline values: CDR1 PRHDT, CDR2 FYEKMQ (reference sequence). The V end lost 2 bases, the J end lost 6 bases, and 11 bases lay between the germline ends. This CDR3 region has 14 residues. The CDR3 here is CASSLRTIINEQFF. In nucleotides, the CDR3 is TGTGCCAGCAGCTTACGGACCATTATCAATGAGCAGTTCTTC.

The chain has TRBV7-9 and TRBJ1-1; D uncertain. Germline CDR1 is SEHNR and CDR2 is FQNEAQ (reference sequence). CDR3 length: 15 amino acids. The V gene lost 4 bases and the J gene lost 6 bases, with 18 bases spanning the gap. The chain's CDR3 is CASSSIEGPHPEAFF. The CDR3, as DNA: TGTGCCAGCAGCTCGATAGAAGGGCCGCACCCTGAAGCTTTCTTT.

This clonotype was seen many times. The chain carries TRBV11-2 and TRBJ1-1, with D possibly matching TRBD1 (6 bases). Germline CDR1 reads SGHAT; CDR2 reads FQNNGV. The ends were cut back, 6 bases at V and 11 bases at J, with 16 bases in the middle. CDR3 length equals 12 residues. CDR3 nucleotide sequence: TGTGCCAGCAGTTCCACAGGGCTGTGGGCTTTCTTT. It codes for CASSSTGLWAFF.

Here the CDR3 reads CASSHLAGGPQHF. The CDR3 bases are TGTGCCAGCAGCCATCTCGCTGGAGGGCCCCAGCATTTT. This chain uses TRBV4-2 with TRBJ1-5; D gene ambiguous. The germline V gene has CDR1 LGHNA and CDR2 YNFKEQ. The CDR3 has 13 amino acids. The V end was cut by 3 bases, the J end by 9 bases, with 12 bases between.

V gene TRBV2 combines with J gene TRBJ2-3, with TRBD2 as a possible D gene (6 bases). The CDR3 consists of 12 residues. The V and J ends lost 7 bases and 7 bases respectively, with 12 bases between them. The V gene's germline CDR1 is SNHLY and CDR2 FYNNEI. CDR3 sequence: CASTRSGYTQYF. In DNA form, the CDR3 reads TGTGCCAGCACCCGTAGCGGATATACGCAGTATTTT.

The table lists this clonotype with many counts. The J gene is TRBJ2-3, the V gene TRBV5-6; D gene uncertain. The CDR3 loop spans 12 amino acids. Germline values: CDR1 SGHDT, CDR2 YYEEEE. Trimming left V 2 bases short and J 5 bases short, with 6 bases between. CDR3 bases: TGTGCCAGCAGCTTTCTGAGAGATACGCAGTATTTT. Encoded protein: CASSFLRDTQYF.

This clonotype was counted only a few times. This chain links TRBV5-5 with TRBJ2-1; tentatively, D is TRBD2 (6 bases). Looked up from germline, CDR1 is SGHKS and CDR2 is YYEKEE (reference sequence). The V end was cut by 3 bases, the J end by 0 bases, with 16 bases between. This CDR3 comprises 17 residues. DNA of the CDR3: TGTGCCAGCAGCTGGGTCGCAACTAGCACCTCCTACAATGAGCAGTTCTTC. Translating gives CASSWVATSTSYNEQFF. The variable domain in full, completed from reference TRBV5-5 and TRBJ2-1, reads DAGVTQSPTHLIKTRGQQVTLRCSPISGHKSVSWYQQVLGQGPQFIFQYYEKEERGRGNFPDRFSARQFPNYSSELNVNALLLGDSALYLCASSWVATSTSYNEQFFGPGTRLTVL.

In its sample, this clonotype was seen a few times. CDR3 sequence (DNA): TGTGCCAGCAGCCCCTCAGGTGGTGGGCAGGTGAACACTGAAGCTTTCTTT. Its translation is CASSPSGGGQVNTEAFF. V and J are TRBV7-3 and TRBJ1-1; D uncertain. The CDR3 spans 17 residues. CDR1 is SGHTA, CDR2 FQGTGA, per germline. The V and J ends lost 5 bases and 0 bases respectively, with 19 bases between them. The whole variable domain, remainder taken from reference TRBV7-3 and TRBJ1-1, is GAGVSQTPSNKVTEKGKYVELRCDPISGHTALYWYRQSLGQGPEFLIYFQGTGAADDSGLPNDRFFAVRPEGSVSTLKIQRTERGDSAVYLCASSPSGGGQVNTEAFFGQGTRLTVV.

This clonotype was observed many times. The chain employs TRBV5-1 and TRBJ2-3; possibly TRBD1 for D (6 bases). V lost 4 bases to trimming and J lost 4 bases, with 16 bases between them. The germline gives CDR1 SGHRS, CDR2 YFSETQ. CDR3 length equals 15 residues. The CDR3 is CASSPGTPFSDTQYF. CDR3 in DNA: TGCGCCAGCAGCCCTGGGACACCGTTTTCAGATACGCAGTATTTT.

This clonotype was detected many times. The CDR3 coding sequence is TGTGCCAGCTCATTAACAGGGGAAAGCTCCTACGAGCAGTACTTC. Residues: CASSLTGESSYEQYF. The J gene is TRBJ2-7, the V gene TRBV18, with TRBD1 identical over 7 bases. Germline values: CDR1 KGHSH, CDR2 LQKENI. The CDR3 spans 15 residues. V trimming: 5 bases; J trimming: 0 bases; junction bases outside the gene matches: 7.

There are a few counts of this clonotype. The chain employs TRBV5-8 and TRBJ2-7, with 12 bases fitting TRBD2. The CDR3 sequence is 16 residues long. The germline V gene has CDR1 SGHTS and CDR2 YDEGEE. Trimming cost V 4 bases and J 2 bases; bases outside gene matches: 7. The CDR3, as DNA: TGTGCCAGCAGCCCGGGGACTAGCGGGCCTACCTACGAGCAGTACTTC. This codes for CASSPGTSGPTYEQYF. Full variable domain (remainder filled in from reference TRBV5-8 and TRBJ2-7): EAGVTQSPTHLIKTRGQQATLRCSPISGHTSVYWYQQALGLGLQFLLWYDEGEERNRGNFPPRFSGRQFPNYSSELNVNALELEDSALYLCASSPGTSGPTYEQYFGPGTRLTVT.

This clonotype has a count of ten or more. The V and J genes are TRBV3-1 and TRBJ2-7, with D perhaps matching TRBD2 (6 bases). Per the germline V gene, CDR1 is LGHDT and CDR2 is YNNKEL (reference sequence). V gave up 1 base and J gave up 2 bases, with 9 bases separating them. The CDR3 is made up of 14 amino acids. CDR3 bases: TGTGCCAGCAGCCAAGCGGAGGGCACCTACGAGCAGTACTTC. Protein sequence: CASSQAEGTYEQYF.

The sample holds many counts of this clonotype. The chain couples TRBV7-9 to TRBJ1-5; a possible D gene is TRBD1 (6 bases). The CDR3 covers 15 residues. V gave up 6 bases and J gave up 7 bases, with 19 bases separating them. Looked up from germline, CDR1 is SEHNR and CDR2 is FQNEAQ (reference sequence). CDR3 DNA: TGTGCCAGCAGTCCCGACGATGGGGGGCGCCAGCCCCAGCATTTT. It codes for CASSPDDGGRQPQHF.

This clonotype was seen a handful of times. V usage is TRBV3-1 and J usage is TRBJ1-3, with D unclear. V lost 5 bases to trimming and J lost 4 bases, with 9 bases between them. In germline, CDR1 is LGHDT, CDR2 YNNKEL (reference sequence). The CDR3 contains 13 residues. This chain's CDR3 is CASSSRMGNTIYF. CDR3 bases: TGTGCCAGCAGCTCCCGGATGGGAAACACCATATATTTT.

This chain joins TRBV7-2 and TRBJ2-1, with D perhaps matching TRBD1 or TRBD2 (5 bases each). Germline lookup yields CDR1 SGHTA and CDR2 FQGNSA. V was cut by 4 bases and J by 9 bases, with 13 bases left in between. The length of the CDR3 is 13 residues. In DNA form, the CDR3 reads TGTGCCAGCAGCTCCGGGACCATCAGTGAGCAGTTCTTC. Protein: CASSSGTISEQFF.